This is a list of T cell receptor beta chains from one sample in a study of blood T cell repertoires in COVID-19. Here immunoSEQ multiplex PCR was the method, and the copy in TCRdb shows in-frame clones only, minus some. The table has some 83,000 clones, approximately 80% seen once. Sequencing was carried out using peripheral blood. The source of these receptors is a man aged 50 to 60 with acute or convalescent COVID-19. CDR3s leave out the opening cysteine and the closing phenylalanine or tryptophan.

TRBJ2-2 TRBV9 13 ASSMTGGGTGELF
TRBJ2-3 TRBV7-2 14 ASSTGVGLSTDTQY
TRBJ2-5 TRBV7-2 13 ASSLAGAGQETQY
TRBJ2-5 TRBV5-1 15 ASSSGLAGGLQETQY
TRBJ2-7 TRBV7-2 10 ASSPAGGEQY
TRBJ1-1 TRBV6-6 10 ASSPVGFEAF
TRBJ2-1 TRBV6-2/TRBV6-3 12 ASSFVQLYNEQF
TRBJ1-5 TRBV28 12 ASSPETGGQPQH
TRBJ1-2 TRBV6-6 13 ASSLDRSTNYGYT
TRBJ1-1 TRBV2 10 ASRTGRTEAF
TRBJ1-5 TRBV6-2/TRBV6-3 16 ASSQPRGARGKHQPQH
TRBJ1-1 TRBV2 11 ASKDRGNTEAF
TRBJ1-5 TRBV12-5 12 ASGGTESNQPQH
TRBJ1-1 TRBV27 12 ASSPGTENTEAF
TRBJ1-4 TRBV4-3 12 ASSQVGLNEKLF
TRBJ2-7 TRBV5-4 12 ASSTRQGVYEQY
TRBJ1-1 TRBV28 13 ASSFPSGLITEAF
TRBJ2-5 TRBV19 14 ASSIRQQRWEETQY
TRBJ1-6 TRBV2 16 ASTLGGPRSSYNSPLH
TRBJ2-3 TRBV5-8 13 ASSRTSGTTDTQY
TRBJ2-7 TRBV27 11 ASSWTGWDEQY
TRBJ1-5 TRBV19 13 ASSIQGRGNEPQH
TRBJ1-1 TRBV7-9 15 ASSLNRGAKGNTEAF
TRBJ2-3 TRBV6-5 12 ASRRLAGADTQY
TRBJ1-2 TRBV27 11 ASSPGSFYGYT
TRBJ1-5 TRBV27 14 ASSFAGPPSNQPQH
TRBJ2-7 TRBV27 10 VSSQGANEQY
TRBJ2-1 TRBV6-5 13 ASSPQGLTNNEQF
TRBJ2-5 TRBV11-2 11 ASSLNRVETQY
TRBJ2-5 TRBV6-5 14 ASSYSFGRPGETQY
TRBJ1-3 TRBV19 14 ASTIGPGMRLNTIY
TRBJ2-5 TRBV30 12 ARRRLADQETQY
TRBJ1-6 TRBV1 15 TSSQDRTGKPNSPLH
TRBJ1-1 TRBV28 11 ASKGVMNTEAF
TRBJ2-5 TRBV7-2 12 ASSYEGVRETQY
TRBJ2-2 TRBV3-1/TRBV3-2 15 ASSQVRRTGNTGELF
TRBJ2-3 TRBV6-5 14 ASSYSGRRYTDTQY
TRBJ1-2 TRBV28 15 ASSGGVGGRGNYGYT
TRBJ2-2 TRBV11-3 13 ASSAGTGYAGELF
TRBJ2-4 TRBV7-2 14 ASSRGLAGTKNIQY
TRBJ2-3 TRBV5-6 17 ASSLTGLPTLPYTDTQY
TRBJ2-7 TRBV6-4 13 ASSDSGQGVDEQY
TRBJ1-6 TRBV5-1 13 ASSDGQGWDSPLH
TRBJ1-2 TRBV29-1 10 SVRGQTSGYT
TRBJ1-2 TRBV6-2/TRBV6-3 12 ASSRDRVNYGYT
TRBJ1-6 TRBV5-6 13 ASSLEGTGGSPLH
TRBJ2-5 TRBV12-5 12 ASGVDSGQETQY
TRBJ2-1 TRBV27 10 ASSDRYNEQF
TRBJ1-1 TRBV6-1 13 ASSEPAGGKAEAF
TRBJ2-2 TRBV19 15 ASSSPARPGLGGELF
TRBJ2-3 TRBV6-2/TRBV6-3 10 ASSGGTVSQY
TRBJ1-1 TRBV25-1 12 ASSEFGEGGEAF
TRBJ2-7 TRBV19 11 ASMKGPSYEQY
TRBJ2-5 TRBV9 14 ASSPGVGQGKETQY